The next 5 T cell receptor beta chains were all read from a single sample in a study of CD8+ T cells in alopecia areata. Treatment noted: oral pan-JAK inhibitor, 5-10 mg twice daily. Investigators isolated RNA and reverse transcribed it into cDNA to act as the sequencing template. Method: immunoSEQ multiplex PCR; TCRdb's copy keeps in-frame clones and lacks some. The sample shows approximately 140,000 clones, around four fifths of them seen only once. Sequenced here: CD8+ T cells sorted from blood, sampled at week 4, from a patient treated with tofacitinib. Every receptor here comes from a human donor with alopecia areata.

The table lists this clone with a count of one. The genes are TRBV5-1 and TRBJ2-5; 10 nucleotides match TRBD1. This CDR3 has 15 residues. The V gene's germline CDR1 is SGHRS and CDR2 YFSETQ. The junction had 3 bases not matched to a gene; V was cut back by 2 bases and J by 2 bases. CDR3 nucleotides: TGCGCCAGCAGCTTTGGACAGGGGGGACAAGAGACCCAGTACTTC. Protein product: CASSFGQGGQETQYF.

About this clone itself: The identical CDR3 is also encoded by other nucleotide sequences in the sample. V gene TRBV7-9 combines with J gene TRBJ2-5; 7 nucleotides match TRBD1. In germline, CDR1 is SEHNR, CDR2 FQNEAQ (reference sequence). CDR3 length: 14 amino acids. With V trimmed by 5 bases and J by 1 base, 4 bases remained unmatched. The CDR3, as DNA: TGTGCCAGCAGCCGACAGGGCCTCCAAGAGACCCAGTACTTC. Encoded protein: CASSRQGLQETQYF. The full variable domain, its missing parts supplied by reference TRBV7-9 and TRBJ2-5, is DTGVSQNPRHKITKRGQNVTFRCDPISEHNRLYWYRQTLGQGPEFLTYFQNEAQLEKSRLLSDRFSAERPKGSFSTLEIQRTEQGDSAMYLCASSRQGLQETQYFGPGTRLLVL.

This clone has a handful of counts. V and J are TRBV29-1 and TRBJ2-1; the match to TRBD1 covers 7 bases. J gave up 4 bases and V 4 bases, and 1 base lay outside the gene matches. This CDR3 contains 12 residues. CDR1 and CDR2 (germline): SQVTM, ANQGSEA. The CDR3 here is CSVGDSYNEQFF. In DNA form, the CDR3 reads TGCAGCGTTGGGGACAGTTACAATGAGCAGTTCTTC.

V is TRBV7-9 and J is TRBJ2-2; 7 nucleotides align to TRBD2. Losses at the gene ends were 2 bases for V and 3 bases for J; bases not matched to a gene: 6. CDR3 length: 16 amino acids. Germline loops: CDR1 SEHNR, CDR2 FQNEAQ (reference sequence). CDR3 DNA sequence: TGTGCCAGCAGCTTAATACGGGGGGTTCACACCGGGGAGCTGTTTTTT. This codes for CASSLIRGVHTGELFF.

The chain recombines TRBV7-9 with TRBJ2-7, with 11 bases matching TRBD1. This CDR3 comprises 13 residues. Trimming took 6 bases from V and 2 from J; bases not matched to a gene: 0. From germline, CDR1 is SEHNR and CDR2 FQNEAQ (reference sequence). This CDR3 reads CASRGQGAYEQYF. In DNA, the CDR3 is TGTGCCAGCAGGGGACAGGGGGCCTACGAGCAGTACTTC.